The 10 T cell receptor beta chains below were found in one sample sequenced in a study of CD8+ T cells in alopecia areata. Sequencing relied on a cDNA template that was reverse transcribed from extracted RNA. Sequenced by immunoSEQ multiplex PCR; TCRdb stores in-frame clones only, minus some. The data show 100,000 to 150,000 clones, 45% to 50% seen once. The material was CD8+ T cells sorted from blood, obtained at week 0. The receptor source for this set is a human donor with alopecia areata.

The chain is built from TRBV5-4 and TRBJ1-2, with D possibly being TRBD1 (5 bases). The CDR3 contains 12 residues. Trimming shortened V by 4 bases and J by 4 bases, and 8 bases separated the two germline ends. Germline V gene lookup returns CDR1 SGHNT and CDR2 YYREEE (reference sequence). The CDR3 DNA reads TGTGCCAGCAGCGGGGGATCCTATGGCTACACCTTC. Translating gives CASSGGSYGYTF.

Remarks on this clone: At one of its ends the junction is not consistent with the germline gene, which may arise from a read error. This rearrangement joins TRBV7-9 to TRBJ2-6; 12 bases line up with TRBD2. CDR1 and CDR2 (germline): SEHNR, FQNEAQ (reference sequence). The CDR3 sequence is 18 residues long. Written as DNA, the CDR3 is TGTGCCAGCAGCTTCCTGGGACTAGCGGGTTCTGCGGCCAACGTCCTGACTTTC. The encoded protein is CASSFLGLAGSAANVLTF.

The table lists this clone with many counts. The rearrangement links TRBV7-3 to TRBJ2-1; D possibly corresponds to TRBD1 (5 bases). Trimming shortened V by 2 bases and J by 7 bases, and 15 bases separated the two germline ends. The CDR3 totals 15 residues. CDR1 SGHTA and CDR2 FQGTGA come from the germline V gene. The CDR3 DNA follows: TGTGCCAGCAGCTTAGATGTTGTGGGGCGTAATGAGCAGTTCTTC. Translation gives CASSLDVVGRNEQFF.

This sequence joins TRBV27 and TRBJ2-3, with D possibly called TRBD1 or TRBD2 (5 bases each). Trimming stripped 5 bases from V and 5 bases from J, with 14 bases between. Germline CDR1 is MNHEY and CDR2 is SMNVEV (reference sequence). The CDR3 spans 14 residues. The CDR3 bases are TGTGCCAGCAGTACCACCGGGGCCCGAGATACGCAGTATTTT. Protein: CASSTTGARDTQYF.

About this clone itself: The same CDR3 is also encoded by other DNA sequences in this sample. The chain combines TRBV11-2 with TRBJ2-1, with 7 bases aligning to TRBD1. The J segment lost 3 bases and the V segment lost 3 bases, leaving 2 bases of the junction unmatched. The CDR3 is 14 amino acids. In germline, CDR1 is SGHAT, CDR2 FQNNGV. The CDR3 sequence is CASSFGTDYNEQFF. CDR3 nucleotides: TGTGCCAGCAGCTTCGGGACAGACTACAATGAGCAGTTCTTC.

CDR3 protein: CASSLETIGYNEQFF. CDR3 coding DNA: TGTGCCAGCAGCTTGGAGACAATCGGCTACAATGAGCAGTTCTTC. The rearrangement links TRBV5-6 to TRBJ2-1; D unclear. Germline V CDR1 and CDR2: SGHDT, YYEEEE. The CDR3 sequence is 15 residues long. V was cut by 0 bases and J by 3 bases, with 10 bases left in between.

This clone was observed a few times. V usage is TRBV11-2 and J usage is TRBJ2-5, with D maybe TRBD2 (6 bases). The CDR3 extends over 15 amino acids. Germline V gene lookup returns CDR1 SGHAT and CDR2 FQNNGV. Trimming left V 5 bases short and J 1 base short, with 14 bases between. CDR3: CASSLFRDFQETQYF. DNA for the CDR3: TGTGCCAGCAGCCTATTCCGGGACTTCCAAGAGACCCAGTACTTC.

The chain joins TRBV5-1 to TRBJ1-1; tentative D call: TRBD1 (6 bases). The CDR3 sequence is 16 residues long. CDR1 and CDR2 from the germline V gene are SGHRS and YFSETQ. The V end lost 2 bases, the J end lost 0 bases, and 14 bases lay between the germline ends. CDR3 sequence (DNA): TGCGCCAGCAGCTTTAACAGGGAGGACGTGAACACTGAAGCTTTCTTT. Translating it yields CASSFNREDVNTEAFF. The full variable domain, its missing parts supplied by reference TRBV5-1 and TRBJ1-1, is KAGVTQTPRYLIKTRGQQVTLSCSPISGHRSVSWYQQTPGQGLQFLFEYFSETQRNKGNFPGRFSGRQFSNSRSEMNVSTLELGDSALYLCASSFNREDVNTEAFFGQGTRLTVV.

The V gene is TRBV27, the J gene TRBJ2-3; TRBD2 agrees at 7 bases. This CDR3 comprises 14 residues. V shed 5 bases and J 4 bases; nucleotides not matched to a gene: 6. Per the germline V gene, CDR1 is MNHEY and CDR2 is SMNVEV (reference sequence). CDR3 loop: CASSRGVAADTQYF. Written as DNA, the CDR3 is TGTGCCAGCAGTCGGGGGGTTGCGGCAGATACGCAGTATTTT.

This clone was seen only a few times. This chain links TRBV29-1 with TRBJ2-3, with 7 bases that match TRBD2. J was trimmed by 7 bases and V by 0 bases; bases with no gene match: 13. Germline loops: CDR1 SQVTM, CDR2 ANQGSEA. The CDR3 is 16 residues long. The CDR3 nucleotides are TGCAGCGTTGAAGATTGGGAGGGGACCAAGCCTTATACGCAGTATTTT. It encodes CSVEDWEGTKPYTQYF.